This TCR beta chain was sequenced in a study of CD8+ T cells in alopecia areata. Study information: The drug, oral tofacitinib, was given to treated patients at 5 to 10 mg twice daily. Study conclusions and caveats: Mice showed clearer TCR sharing than patients did, a gap that was possibly HLA-related.

Peripheral blood, together with lesional scalp punch biopsies, was collected from alopecia areata patients. RNA extraction was followed by reverse transcription into cDNA, which acted as the sequencing template. The table came from immunoSEQ multiplex PCR; TCRdb's copy has only in-frame clones and leaves some out. The table lists roughly 180,000 clones, almost 65% of them singletons, with 1.7% in the top ten. V gave up 1 base and J gave up 9 bases, with 16 bases separating them. The CDR3 is 14 amino acids. Germline V gives CDR1 SGHDT, CDR2 YYEEEE. On this clone itself: Its antigen remains unidentified.

Here the sequenced sample was CD4+ T cells sorted from blood, taken at week 0. This TCR was sampled from a human donor with alopecia areata. The rearrangement uses TRBV5-6 and TRBJ2-5, with D perhaps matching TRBD2 (5 bases). The CDR3 loop is CASSLSGRPGSQYF. CDR3 in DNA: TGTGCCAGCAGCTTGAGTGGCAGGCCGGGGTCCCAGTACTTC.